In this sample, the clone carrying this T cell receptor beta chain is medium-sized. Its antigen remains unidentified. This sample is part of a study of vaccination and CD4 T cells after COVID-19. Study in general: A median of approximately 96 days (range 35 to 161) separated diagnosis from post-COVID sampling.

Germline lookup yields CDR1 DFQATT and CDR2 SNEGSKA (reference sequence). V was clipped by 3 bases and J by 0 bases, with 16 bases between them. The CDR3 is 16 residues long. The Oncomine TCR Beta short-read assay was what sequenced the DNA obtained from cultured CD4+ T cells. Genomic DNA was extracted from cultured CD4+ T cells. MiXCR, applied by TCRdb to the PCR reads, yields one record per CDR3 protein. Of roughly 6,600 distinct CDR3 sequences listed, around 20% are singletons. Sample treatment: roughly ten-day PBMC culture with coronavirus spike peptide pools or control peptides (ViraFEST assay). Peptide-pool expansion of antigen-specific T cells preceded TCR sequencing in ViraFEST.

The rearrangement links TRBV20-1 to TRBJ2-3; D not certain. Sequenced material: CD4+ T cells from blood, cultured in vitro, taken after SARS-CoV-2 vaccination. The clonotype was recovered from a human donor who had recovered from COVID-19. Here the CDR3 reads CSASLNFISSTDTQYF. The CDR3 DNA is TGCAGTGCTAGTCTCAACTTCATATCTAGCACAGATACGCAGTATTTT.